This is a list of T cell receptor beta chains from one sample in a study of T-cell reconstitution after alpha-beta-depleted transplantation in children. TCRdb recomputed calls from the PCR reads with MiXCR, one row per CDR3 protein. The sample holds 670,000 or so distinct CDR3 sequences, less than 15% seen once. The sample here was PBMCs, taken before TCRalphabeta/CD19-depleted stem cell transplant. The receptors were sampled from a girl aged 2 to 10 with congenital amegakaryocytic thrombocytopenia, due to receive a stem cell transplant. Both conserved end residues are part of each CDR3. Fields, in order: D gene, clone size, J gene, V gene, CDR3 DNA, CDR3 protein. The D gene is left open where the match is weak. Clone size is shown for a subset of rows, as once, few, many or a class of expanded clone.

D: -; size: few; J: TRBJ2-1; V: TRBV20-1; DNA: TGCAGTGCTAGGAGGCAGTTCCTGGGAGATGAGCAGTTCTTC; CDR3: CSARRQFLGDEQFF
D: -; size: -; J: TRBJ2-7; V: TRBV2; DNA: TGTGCCAGCAGTGAAGCGGACTTGGGGTACGAGCAGTACTTC; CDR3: CASSEADLGYEQYF
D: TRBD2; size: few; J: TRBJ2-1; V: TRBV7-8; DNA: TGTGCCAGCAGCTCCAGAGAGAGCGGGAGGGGTTGGGGTGAGCAGTTCTTC; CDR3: CASSSRESGRGWGEQFF
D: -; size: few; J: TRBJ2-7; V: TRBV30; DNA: TGTGCCTGGAGTCCCTCGGGCGTCTACGAGCAGTACTTC; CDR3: CAWSPSGVYEQYF
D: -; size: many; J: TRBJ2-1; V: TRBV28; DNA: TGTGCCAGCCTGAAGAATCTAGTCGTAAATGAGCAGTTCTTC; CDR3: CASLKNLVVNEQFF
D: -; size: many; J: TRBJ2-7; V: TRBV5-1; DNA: TGCGCCAGCAGCTTGGACGGGATCTCCTACGAGCAGTACTTC; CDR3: CASSLDGISYEQYF
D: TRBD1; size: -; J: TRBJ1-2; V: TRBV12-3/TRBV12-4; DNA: TGTGCCAGCAGAAGACAGGGGGAAAGTGATGGCGACACCTTC; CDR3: CASRRQGESDGDTF
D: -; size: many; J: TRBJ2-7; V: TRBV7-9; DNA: TGTGCCAGCAGCTTAGCCCAACCGGAAGAGCAGTACTTC; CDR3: CASSLAQPEEQYF
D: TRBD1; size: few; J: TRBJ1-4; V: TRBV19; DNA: TGTGCCAGTAGTATCGGGGACAGCAACAATGAAAAACTGTTTTTT; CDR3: CASSIGDSNNEKLFF
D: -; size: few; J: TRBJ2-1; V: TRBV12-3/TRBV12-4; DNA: TGTGCCAGCAGTTTCCACACCAGATACAATGAGCAGTTCTTC; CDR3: CASSFHTRYNEQFF
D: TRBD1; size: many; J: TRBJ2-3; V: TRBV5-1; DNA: TGCGCCAGCAGCTTCGGACAGGGAGAGGGGCAGTCAGATACGCAGTATTTT; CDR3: CASSFGQGEGQSDTQYF
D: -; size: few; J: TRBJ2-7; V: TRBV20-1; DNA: TGCAGTGCACTGCCTCTGCGGCGGGATGAGGGACCCTACGAGCAGTACTTC; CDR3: CSALPLRRDEGPYEQYF
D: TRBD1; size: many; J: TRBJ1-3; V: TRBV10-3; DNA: TGTGCCATGGAGGACAGGCGGAGGGACACCATATATTTT; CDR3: CAMEDRRRDTIYF
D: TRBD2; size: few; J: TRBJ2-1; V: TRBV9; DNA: TGTGCCAGCAGCGCTCCCGGGAGGGCCCCCTACAATGAGCAGTTCTTC; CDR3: CASSAPGRAPYNEQFF
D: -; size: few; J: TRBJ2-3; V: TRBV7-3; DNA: TGTGCCAGCAGCTTAGGGAAACCGTCAGGCACAGATACGCAGTATTTT; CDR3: CASSLGKPSGTDTQYF
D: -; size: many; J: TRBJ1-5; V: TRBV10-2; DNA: TGCGCCAGCAGTGAGTCGGGGGTCAGGGTGAGCAATCAGCCCCAGCATTTT; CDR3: CASSESGVRVSNQPQHF
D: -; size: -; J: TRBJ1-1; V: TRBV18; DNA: TGTGCCAGCTCACCATCCCCTCCGGGGGGCCGTTGGGCTTTCTTT; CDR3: CASSPSPPGGRWAFF
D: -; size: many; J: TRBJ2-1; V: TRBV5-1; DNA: TGCGCCAGCACCCGGGACCCGAACAATGAGCAGTTCTTC; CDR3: CASTRDPNNEQFF
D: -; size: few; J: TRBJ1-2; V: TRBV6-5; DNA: TGTGCCAGCAGTTATGAGGGCCACTATGGCTACACCTTC; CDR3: CASSYEGHYGYTF
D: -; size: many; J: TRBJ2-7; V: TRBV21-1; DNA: TGTGCCAGCAACTCCAGGATCTACGAGCAGTACTTC; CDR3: CASNSRIYEQYF
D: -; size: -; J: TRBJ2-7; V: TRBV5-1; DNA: TGCGCCAGCAGCTCCGACGGTGGGAGCTCCTACGAGCAGTACTTC; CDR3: CASSSDGGSSYEQYF
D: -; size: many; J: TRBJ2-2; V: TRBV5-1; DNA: TGCGCCAGCAGCTTGTTAGGCGGGGTGAACACCGGGGAGCTGTTTTTT; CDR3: CASSLLGGVNTGELFF
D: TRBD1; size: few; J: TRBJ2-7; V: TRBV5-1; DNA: TGCGCCAGCAGCTGGACAGGGTTGGTGCTGCGGGACTACGAGCAGTACTTC; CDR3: CASSWTGLVLRDYEQYF
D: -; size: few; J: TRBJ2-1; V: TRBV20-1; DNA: TGCAGTGCTAGAGCCGCCGGGACCCTCCCCTACAATGAGCAGTTCTTC; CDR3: CSARAAGTLPYNEQFF
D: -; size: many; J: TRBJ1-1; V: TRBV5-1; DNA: TGCGCCAGCAGCTTTGAGGGGATCGGAACTGAAGCTTTCTTT; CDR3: CASSFEGIGTEAFF
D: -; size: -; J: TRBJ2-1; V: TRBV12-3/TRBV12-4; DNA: TGTGCCAGCAGTTTCTTGGACTTATACAATGAGCAGTTCTTC; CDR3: CASSFLDLYNEQFF
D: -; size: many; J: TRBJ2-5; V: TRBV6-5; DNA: TGTGCCAGCAGTTACTCGGGGGACCTTGGGCGAGAGACCCAGTACTTC; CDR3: CASSYSGDLGRETQYF
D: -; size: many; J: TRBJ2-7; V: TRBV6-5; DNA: TGTGCCAGCAGTTACTCGGGTAGCTGGTGGGAGCAGTACTTC; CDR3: CASSYSGSWWEQYF
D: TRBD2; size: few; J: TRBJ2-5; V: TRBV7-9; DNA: TGTGCCAGCAGCCCCCCCCGGACTAGTAGGGAGACCCAGTACTTC; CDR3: CASSPPRTSRETQYF
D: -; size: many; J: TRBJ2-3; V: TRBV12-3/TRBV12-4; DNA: TGTGCCAGCAGTCGAGGGGCAGATACGCAGTATTTT; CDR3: CASSRGADTQYF
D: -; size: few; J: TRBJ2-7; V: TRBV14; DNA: TGTGCCAGCAGCACCTTCGGGGGAGCATCCTACGAGCAGTACTTC; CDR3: CASSTFGGASYEQYF
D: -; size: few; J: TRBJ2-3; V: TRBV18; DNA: TGTGCCAGCTCACTGCTAGTCAACACAGATACGCAGTATTTT; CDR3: CASSLLVNTDTQYF
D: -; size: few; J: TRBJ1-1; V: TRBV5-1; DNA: TGCGCCAGCAGCTTTTGGGCGGGGTGTACTGAAGCTTTCTTT; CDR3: CASSFWAGCTEAFF
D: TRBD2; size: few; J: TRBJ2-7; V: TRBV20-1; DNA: TGCAGTGCTAGAGACAGGGAGGGGTGGGACGAGCAGTACTTC; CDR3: CSARDREGWDEQYF
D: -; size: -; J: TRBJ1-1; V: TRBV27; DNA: TGTGCCAGCAGTGATTTTTTAGGGCAAACTGAAGCTTTCTTT; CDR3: CASSDFLGQTEAFF
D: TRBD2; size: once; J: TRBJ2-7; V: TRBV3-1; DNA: TGTGCCAGCAGCCCAAGACTAGCGGCCGACCACGAGCAGTACTTC; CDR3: CASSPRLAADHEQYF
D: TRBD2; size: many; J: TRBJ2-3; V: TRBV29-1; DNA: TGCAGCGTTTCCTTCGGATCGGGAGGGCGAGATACGCAGTATTTT; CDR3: CSVSFGSGGRDTQYF
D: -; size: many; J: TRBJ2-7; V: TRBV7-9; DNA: TGTGCCAGCAGCCGGGACAAGCACTACGAGCAGTACTTC; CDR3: CASSRDKHYEQYF
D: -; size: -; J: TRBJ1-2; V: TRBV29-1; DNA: TGCAGCGTTGAAAAACTTCGAGGCTATGGCTACACCTTC; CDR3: CSVEKLRGYGYTF